These T cell receptor beta chains were read from a single sample in a study of technical replicates of blood from four donors. Repertoires were generated with immunoSEQ multiplex PCR, while TCRdb's copy carries only in-frame clones and drops some. The sample includes more than 90,000 clones, 96% of them seen just once. Sequenced sample: T cells isolated from PBMCs. Receptors originate from a human donor in good health. The CDR3 runs from the conserved cysteine through the conserved F or W.

length	J	V	CDR3
18	TRBJ2-7	TRBV19	CASSMEGTSGTISYEQYF
12	TRBJ1-1	TRBV29-1	CSVEAGGLEAFF
15	TRBJ1-2	TRBV2	CASSERQGENYGYTF
13	TRBJ1-2	TRBV7-9	CASSFAGGYGYTF
13	TRBJ1-4	TRBV4-2	CASSQVGREKLFF
14	TRBJ2-5	TRBV18	CASSHRGVQETQYF
17	TRBJ2-3	TRBV12-5	CASGLVPGGWDTDTQYF
19	TRBJ2-3	TRBV7-9	CASSEGALAGTTSTDTQYF
14	TRBJ1-5	TRBV4-1	CASKGQGLNQPQHF
14	TRBJ2-1	TRBV6-6	CASSPGAGFNEQFF
16	TRBJ2-7	TRBV7-8	CASSLGGPGQAYEQYF
15	TRBJ1-4	TRBV28	CASSFLGTANEKLFF
18	TRBJ2-1	TRBV4-2	CASSQLVGGDRGRYEQFF
15	TRBJ1-4	TRBV7-9	CASSLTAGSGEKLFF
15	TRBJ1-1	TRBV6-5	CASSYSRQLNTEAFF
11	TRBJ1-2	TRBV11-2	CASSSGNGYTF
13	TRBJ1-5	TRBV5-1	CASSLGAGQPQHF
15	TRBJ2-7	TRBV11-3	CASSLVGDSTYEQYF
15	TRBJ2-7	TRBV2	CASSGQGGSSYEQYF
15	TRBJ2-6	TRBV30	CAWSVTGIGANVLTF
15	TRBJ1-2	TRBV27	CASSFGLGSVYGYTF
14	TRBJ2-3	TRBV5-1	CASSQGLAGDTQYF